This TCR beta chain was recovered during a study of identical twins. CDR3 length: 14 amino acids. V lost 0 bases, J lost 6 bases, and 6 bases lay in between. A universal primer site was created by template switching, with the cDNA bearing unique molecular identifiers. TCRdb recomputed calls from the 5' RACE reads with MiXCR, one row per CDR3 protein. The table includes 400,000 to 550,000 distinct CDR3 sequences, 13% to 15% detected once. This clonotype was recorded a few times. This sample was shared with a second study, whose subject was yellow fever vaccine responses in identical twins.

The V and J genes are TRBV12-3 or TRBV12-4 and TRBJ1-6; D unresolved. The material sequenced was CD4+ T cells sorted from blood. The TCR sequence derives from a woman aged 18-29 years in good health. The CDR3 sequence: CASSLASANSPLHF. DNA of the CDR3: TGTGCCAGCAGTTTAGCGTCAGCTAATTCACCCCTCCACTTT.